This T cell receptor (beta chain) was recovered during a study of blood T cell repertoires in COVID-19. The table lists this clone with a few counts. The method was immunoSEQ multiplex PCR; TCRdb's version includes in-frame clones alone and lacks a portion of them. The table has over 100,000 clones, around 80% seen once. This CDR3 comprises 14 residues. V shed 5 bases, J shed 6 bases, and the junction held 5 bases outside the gene matches. Per germline, CDR1 LNHDA and CDR2 SQIVND (reference sequence). This receptor was obtained from a woman aged 80 or over with acute or convalescent COVID-19. Sequencing was carried out using peripheral blood. The chain joins TRBV19 to TRBJ2-1, with TRBD1 matching over 9 bases. This CDR3 is CASSPLDRGNEQFF. In DNA form, the CDR3 reads TGTGCCAGTAGTCCACTGGACAGGGGCAATGAGCAGTTCTTC.